Below, 19 T cell receptor beta chains from the same sample are listed, as sequenced in a study of blood T cell repertoires in COVID-19 (TCRdb year 2020). The library was made by the immunoSEQ multiplex PCR assay. TCRdb obtained this table from immuneACCESS and retained in-frame rearrangements with V and J assigned. These tables miss some clones; where compared with another copy, unresolved V genes account for less than half of the shortfall, and the remainder is unexplained. Within this sample are around 70,000 clones, with 80% to 90% of them counted one time only. The top ten constitute about 6.6% of the sample. Sequenced sample: peripheral blood. The receptors were gathered from a man in his fifties or sixties with active COVID-19.

This sequence joins TRBV5-4 and TRBJ2-3; TRBD1 is a possible D gene (7 bases). Between the trimmed V and J ends, which lost 4 bases and 6 bases, there was a span of 21 bases. The CDR3 length is 16 residues. CDR1 and CDR2 from the germline V gene are SGHNT and YYREEE (reference sequence). CDR3 protein: CASSPPDSTGRDTQYF. CDR3 coding DNA: TGTGCCAGCAGCCCGCCCGATTCGACAGGGAGGGATACGCAGTATTTT.

The chain combines TRBV7-2 with TRBJ2-2; tentative D call: TRBD2 (6 bases). The CDR3 has 13 residues. Trimming pared 11 bases from V and 3 bases from J, leaving 13 bases between. CDR1 is SGHTA, CDR2 FQGNSA, per germline. This CDR3 is CAGYSGYTGELFF. The CDR3 nucleotides read TGTGCCGGCTATAGCGGTTACACCGGGGAGCTGTTTTTT.

The V and J genes are TRBV11-2 and TRBJ1-1, with TRBD1 identical over 8 bases. Trimming took 5 bases from V and 4 from J; bases not matched to a gene: 3. Germline V gives CDR1 SGHAT, CDR2 FQNNGV. CDR3 length equals 13 residues. In DNA form, the CDR3 reads TGTGCCAGCAGCCGTGACAGGGGCACTGAAGCTTTCTTT. Translated, it gives CASSRDRGTEAFF.

This rearrangement joins TRBV11-2 to TRBJ1-2; tentatively, D is TRBD1 (5 bases). Germline CDR1 and CDR2: SGHAT and FQNNGV. This CDR3 comprises 18 residues. V dropped 4 bases and J dropped 2 bases, with 23 bases sitting between them. The chain's CDR3 is CASSSWAQGPLVNYGYTF. CDR3 nucleotide sequence: TGTGCCAGCAGCTCCTGGGCGCAGGGCCCGTTGGTGAACTATGGCTACACCTTC.

This clone was detected only a few times. This chain links TRBV4-2 with TRBJ2-7; D unresolved. Germline V gene sequence: CDR1 LGHNA, CDR2 YNFKEQ. This CDR3 comprises 13 residues. The V end was cut by 4 bases, the J end by 3 bases, with 10 bases between. The CDR3 loop is CASSRVQSYEQYF. CDR3 in DNA: TGTGCCAGCAGCCGCGTACAGAGCTACGAGCAGTACTTC.

The V and J genes are TRBV30 and TRBJ2-1, with 8 bases lining up with TRBD1. There are 13 residues in the CDR3. Germline loops: CDR1 GTSNPN, CDR2 SVGIG (reference sequence). V was pared by 4 bases and J by 9 bases, with 8 bases of the junction left unmatched. The DNA of the CDR3 is TGTGCCTGGAACGGGCAGGGGGCAGGTGAGCAGTTCTTC. It is translated as CAWNGQGAGEQFF.

This chain links TRBV14 with TRBJ2-3; D perhaps matches TRBD2 (5 bases). The V end was cut by 4 bases, the J end by 0 bases, with 11 bases between. CDR1 and CDR2 from the germline V gene are SGHDN and FVKESK. This CDR3 spans 15 amino acids. The CDR3 sequence: CASSRGIKSTDTQYF. The CDR3 nucleotides read TGTGCCAGCAGCCGAGGGATCAAAAGCACAGATACGCAGTATTTT.

This chain connects TRBV4-1 to TRBJ2-2; possibly TRBD1 for D (8 bases). The CDR3 has 15 amino acids. CDR1 is MGHRA, CDR2 YSYEKL, per germline. V was pared by 1 base and J by 8 bases, with 14 bases between. The CDR3 sequence: CASSQGTGREGELFF. For the CDR3, the DNA is TGCGCCAGCAGCCAAGGGACAGGGAGGGAGGGGGAGCTGTTTTTT.

This chain connects TRBV2 to TRBJ1-4; D call uncertain. The CDR3 has 13 amino acids. CDR1 is SNHLY and CDR2 is FYNNEI in the germline V gene. Trimming took off 4 bases at V and 7 bases at J, with 10 bases between the two ends. CDR3 loop: CASSAVAGEKLFF. The CDR3, as DNA: TGTGCCAGCAGTGCGGTCGCAGGTGAAAAACTGTTTTTT.

J is TRBJ1-2 and V is TRBV6-5; possibly TRBD1 for D (5 bases). CDR3 length: 13 amino acids. V was trimmed by 7 bases and J by 7 bases, leaving 16 bases between them. Germline V CDR1 and CDR2: MNHEY, SVGAGI. CDR3 in DNA: TGTGCCAGCACCAAGGGCAGGGTACTTGGCTACACCTTC. This translates into CASTKGRVLGYTF.

The V gene is TRBV7-8, the J gene TRBJ1-2, with D unresolved. The CDR3 consists of 16 residues. Germline CDR1 SGHVS, CDR2 FQNEAQ. V was cut by 5 bases and J by 3 bases, with 19 bases left in between. For the CDR3, the DNA is TGTGCCAGCAGCCGTCAAACCACGCTGAGCTACTATGGCTACACCTTC. Translating gives CASSRQTTLSYYGYTF.

This chain links TRBV21-1 with TRBJ2-7; the table's D gene call, TRBD2, was not cross checked with the DNA. TRBV21-1 constitutes a pseudogene. This CDR3 region has 15 residues. The CDR3 coding sequence is TGTGCCAGCAGCAAATTGAGGGGGGGTCCCTACGAGCAGTACTTC. Its translation is CASSKLRGGPYEQYF.

The chain carries TRBV4-3 and TRBJ1-1; D is undetermined. In germline, CDR1 is LGHNA, CDR2 YSLEER. CDR3 size: 14 residues. V lost 5 bases, J lost 0 bases, and 10 bases lay in between. CDR3 sequence: CASSLAVMNTEAFF. The CDR3 DNA follows: TGCGCCAGCAGCTTGGCAGTGATGAACACTGAAGCTTTCTTT.

The chain combines TRBV6-2 or TRBV6-3 with TRBJ2-7, with D tentatively TRBD1 (6 bases). This CDR3 is built from 13 residues. Germline values: CDR1 MNHEY, CDR2 SVGEGT. V lost 6 bases and J 5 bases, leaving 14 bases between the germline ends. The CDR3 DNA reads as TGTGCCAGCAGCCCGAACAGGGTTAACGAGCAGTACTTC. It encodes CASSPNRVNEQYF.

The chain uses TRBV5-1 and TRBJ2-2; TRBD2 aligns across 11 bases. After removal of 5 bases from V and 4 bases from J, the junction contained 4 bases not matched to a gene. The V gene's germline CDR1 is SGHRS and CDR2 YFSETQ. There are 15 residues in the CDR3. The CDR3 DNA is TGCGCCAGCAGAATAGCGGGGGGGCCCACCGGGGAGCTGTTTTTT. This encodes CASRIAGGPTGELFF.

The CDR3 reads CASSIPNTEAFF. The CDR3 DNA reads as TGTGCCAGTAGTATACCTAACACTGAAGCTTTCTTT. V usage is TRBV19 and J usage is TRBJ1-1; D unresolved. The germline V gene encodes CDR1 LNHDA and CDR2 SQIVND (reference sequence). The CDR3 consists of 12 residues. Between the trimmed V and J ends, which lost 2 bases and 2 bases, there was a span of 3 bases.

This chain joins TRBV29-1 and TRBJ1-1; perhaps TRBD1 as D (6 bases). The ends were cut back, 1 base at V and 3 bases at J, with 18 bases in the middle. Germline V CDR1 and CDR2: SQVTM, ANQGSEA. The CDR3 has 16 residues. The CDR3 region is CSVEGVWGGTDTEAFF. DNA for the CDR3: TGCAGCGTTGAAGGAGTATGGGGGGGCACGGACACTGAAGCTTTCTTT. Full variable domain (rest looked up from reference TRBV29-1 and TRBJ1-1): SAVISQKPSRDICQRGTSLTIQCQVDSQVTMMFWYRQQPGQSLTLIATANQGSEATYESGFVIDKFPISRPNLTFSTLTVSNMSPEDSSIYLCSVEGVWGGTDTEAFFGQGTRLTVV.

The chain recombines TRBV27 with TRBJ2-3; D is possibly TRBD2 (6 bases). CDR1 is MNHEY and CDR2 is SMNVEV in the germline V gene (reference sequence). Trimming removed 4 bases from V and 2 bases from J, with 13 bases in between. The CDR3 runs to 15 residues. The DNA of the CDR3 is TGTGCCAGCAGTTGGAGGGACGGAGTCACAGATACGCAGTATTTT. It specifies CASSWRDGVTDTQYF.

V and J are TRBV10-3 and TRBJ2-1; D gene ambiguous. CDR1 is ENHRY, CDR2 SYGVKD, per germline. The V end was cut by 2 bases, the J end by 7 bases, with 12 bases between. This CDR3 comprises 14 residues. CDR3 loop: CAISEEEFPNEQFF. The CDR3 coding sequence is TGTGCCATCAGTGAGGAGGAGTTTCCAAATGAGCAGTTCTTC.